The 29 T cell receptor beta chains listed next were all sequenced from one sample in a study of blood T cell repertoires in COVID-19. Sequencing was performed with immunoSEQ multiplex PCR; in TCRdb, only in-frame clones are kept and a portion is missing. The sample lists 150,000 or so clones; around 86% were seen once. Source material: peripheral blood. The source is a man aged 18 to 30 with acute or convalescent COVID-19.

The chain has TRBV13 and TRBJ1-2; D unresolved. The CDR3 covers 12 residues. Trimming stripped 3 bases from V and 6 bases from J, with 8 bases between. CDR1 is PRHDT and CDR2 is FYEKMQ in the germline V gene (reference sequence). CDR3: CASSFLSDGYTF. CDR3 in DNA: TGTGCCAGCAGCTTTCTCAGTGATGGCTACACCTTC.

The chain combines TRBV5-1 with TRBJ2-5, with a tentative D call TRBD1 (6 bases). Germline V gene data show CDR1 as SGHRS and CDR2 as YFSETQ. The CDR3 runs to 14 residues. V was cut by 0 bases and J by 1 base, with 7 bases left in between. CDR3 coding DNA: TGCGCCAGCAGCTTGGGACAGGTCCAAGAGACCCAGTACTTC. Its protein product is CASSLGQVQETQYF.

The chain joins TRBV30 to TRBJ1-2, with TRBD1 as a possible D gene (6 bases). Trimming cost V 0 bases and J 8 bases, with 16 bases left between them. The germline CDR1 and CDR2 sequences are GTSNPN and SVGIG (reference sequence). The CDR3 extends over 14 amino acids. This CDR3 reads CAWSVRDRRKGYTF. The CDR3 DNA reads as TGTGCCTGGAGTGTCAGAGACAGGAGAAAAGGCTACACCTTC.

This clone was detected once. The genes are TRBV7-8 and TRBJ1-1, with 7 positions matching TRBD1. J gave up 4 bases and V 5 bases, and 7 bases lay outside the gene matches. The CDR3 runs to 14 residues. From germline, CDR1 is SGHVS and CDR2 FQNEAQ. In DNA, the CDR3 is TGTGCCAGCAGCCCCGAGGGGGCTCGCACTGAAGCTTTCTTT. Its translation is CASSPEGARTEAFF. The full variable domain, rest sourced from reference TRBV7-8 and TRBJ1-1, is GAGVSQSPRYKVAKRGQDVALRCDPISGHVSLFWYQQALGQGPEFLTYFQNEAQLDKSGLPSDRFFAERPEGSVSTLKIQRTQQEDSAVYLCASSPEGARTEAFFGQGTRLTVV.

This chain joins TRBV6-6 and TRBJ2-7, with D perhaps matching TRBD2 (6 bases). V shed 6 bases and J shed 1 base, with 16 bases lying between them. CDR1 and CDR2 (germline): MNHNY, SVGAGI (reference sequence). This CDR3 comprises 15 residues. The CDR3 DNA is TGTGCCAGCAGGTACCCTTACCGGGGGTCCTACGAGCAGTACGTC. Its translation: CASRYPYRGSYEQYV.

The chain has TRBV18 and TRBJ1-5; D not resolved. The CDR3 has 13 amino acids. The germline CDR1 and CDR2 sequences are KGHSH and LQKENI. V shed 3 bases and J shed 6 bases, with 9 bases lying between them. This CDR3 is CASSPSVAQPQHF. DNA for the CDR3: TGTGCCAGCTCACCTTCTGTAGCTCAGCCCCAGCATTTT.

This clone was picked up a small number of times. V usage is TRBV10-2 and J usage is TRBJ2-1; 7 bases align to TRBD2. The CDR3 runs 14 residues. V was clipped by 0 bases and J by 6 bases; unmatched bases: 2. Germline V gene lookup returns CDR1 WSHSY and CDR2 SAAADI. CDR3 in amino acids: CASSESPSGNEQFF. The CDR3 bases are TGCGCCAGCAGTGAGTCGCCTAGCGGCAATGAGCAGTTCTTC.

Here the CDR3 DNA reads TGCGCCAGCAGCCAAGAGGTAGCGGGCTCCTACAATGAGCAGTTCTTC. This gives the protein CASSQEVAGSYNEQFF. The chain employs TRBV4-1 and TRBJ2-1; TRBD2 matches at 7 bases. Germline lookup yields CDR1 MGHRA and CDR2 YSYEKL. CDR3 length: 16 residues. J gave up 0 bases and V 0 bases, and 2 bases lay outside the gene matches.

V gene TRBV7-2 combines with J gene TRBJ2-5, with 8 positions matching TRBD2. V dropped 0 bases and J dropped 5; count of bases not matched to a gene: 2. The CDR3 extends over 14 amino acids. Per the germline V gene, CDR1 is SGHTA and CDR2 is FQGNSA. As DNA, the CDR3 is TGTGCCAGCAGCTTAGCGGGGACTAGGGAGACCCAGTACTTC. Translated: CASSLAGTRETQYF.

The genes are TRBV2 and TRBJ2-7, with 8 bases aligning to TRBD1. With V trimmed by 6 bases and J by 0 bases, 4 bases remained unmatched. The CDR3 extends over 14 amino acids. CDR1 and CDR2 (germline): SNHLY, FYNNEI. The CDR3 region is CASRGQVSSYEQYF. The DNA of the CDR3 is TGTGCCAGCAGGGGACAGGTGAGCTCCTACGAGCAGTACTTC.

V usage is TRBV5-1 and J usage is TRBJ1-2, with D unresolved. V was trimmed by 0 bases and J by 4 bases, leaving 13 bases between them. CDR1 is SGHRS and CDR2 is YFSETQ in the germline V gene. The CDR3 consists of 15 residues. For the CDR3, the DNA is TGCGCCAGCAGCTTGGCCGGGCGGCGGGTCTATGGCTACACCTTC. It codes for CASSLAGRRVYGYTF. Filled out from reference TRBV5-1 and TRBJ1-2, the complete variable domain reads KAGVTQTPRYLIKTRGQQVTLSCSPISGHRSVSWYQQTPGQGLQFLFEYFSETQRNKGNFPGRFSGRQFSNSRSEMNVSTLELGDSALYLCASSLAGRRVYGYTFGSGTRLTVV.

The chain employs TRBV4-2 and TRBJ2-5, with 9 nucleotides matching TRBD2. CDR1 is LGHNA, CDR2 YNFKEQ, per germline. This CDR3 contains 16 residues. Germline trimming cut 1 base from V and 5 bases from J; bases unmatched to any gene: 8. In nucleotides, the CDR3 is TGTGCCAGCAGCCAAGGCCAAAGCGGGGGGTGGGAGACCCAGTACTTC. Its translation is CASSQGQSGGWETQYF.

The V gene is TRBV12-5, the J gene TRBJ1-1, with D tentatively TRBD1 (6 bases). In germline, CDR1 is LGHNT, CDR2 FRNRAP. CDR3 size: 12 residues. The germline V and J ends were trimmed by 6 bases and 7 bases, with 12 bases remaining between them. The CDR3: CASGSTGLEAFF. CDR3 bases: TGTGCTAGTGGGTCAACAGGGCTTGAAGCTTTCTTT.

The chain carries TRBV4-1 and TRBJ1-1; possibly TRBD1 for D (6 bases). V gave up 4 bases and J gave up 0 bases, with 21 bases separating them. This CDR3 contains 18 residues. Germline CDR1 reads MGHRA; CDR2 reads YSYEKL. CDR3 nucleotide sequence: TGCGCCAGCAGCCCCGGTATTGGGGGGGCCTTAATGAACACTGAAGCTTTCTTT. It specifies CASSPGIGGALMNTEAFF.

This rearrangement joins TRBV19 to TRBJ2-7; TRBD2 matches 14 bases. V trimming: 4 bases; J trimming: 3 bases; junction bases outside the gene matches: 2. From germline, CDR1 is LNHDA and CDR2 SQIVND (reference sequence). The CDR3 consists of 15 residues. The CDR3 DNA reads TGTGCCAGTAGTACGGGGACTAGCGGGGGCTACGAGCAGTACTTC. This codes for CASSTGTSGGYEQYF. The full variable domain, in which reference TRBV19 and TRBJ2-7 provide the parts outside the CDR3, is DGGITQSPKYLFRKEGQNVTLSCEQNLNHDAMYWYRQDPGQGLRLIYYSQIVNDFQKGDIAEGYSVSREKKESFPLTVTSAQKNPTAFYLCASSTGTSGGYEQYFGPGTRLTVT.

The chain recombines TRBV5-5 with TRBJ1-2, with 8 bases matching TRBD1. The J segment lost 7 bases and the V segment lost 5 bases, leaving 4 bases of the junction unmatched. Germline loops: CDR1 SGHKS, CDR2 YYEKEE (reference sequence). This CDR3 is 12 amino acids long. CDR3 sequence reads: CASRPTGGGYTF. Here the CDR3 DNA reads TGTGCCAGCAGACCTACAGGGGGTGGCTACACCTTC.

The CDR3 is CASSPSVPWQAFF. DNA for the CDR3: TGTGCCAGCAGTCCGTCTGTCCCCTGGCAAGCTTTCTTT. J is TRBJ1-1 and V is TRBV12-3 or TRBV12-4, with D unclear. The CDR3 runs 13 residues. Trimming pared 5 bases from V and 9 bases from J, leaving 16 bases between.

The rearrangement joins TRBV28 to TRBJ1-5; weak D call: TRBD1 (6 bases). The CDR3 contains 15 residues. From germline, CDR1 is MDHEN and CDR2 SYDVKM. Trimming cost V 7 bases and J 7 bases, with 20 bases left between them. The CDR3 protein is CASTYAGGPDQPQHF. CDR3 nucleotides: TGTGCCAGCACCTACGCGGGGGGGCCCGACCAGCCCCAGCATTTT.

V is TRBV29-1 and J is TRBJ1-1; a possible D gene is TRBD1 (5 bases). The CDR3 is made up of 10 amino acids. Germline-derived CDR1 and CDR2 are SQVTM and ANQGSEA. Trimming pared 3 bases from V and 8 bases from J, leaving 7 bases between. CDR3 region: CSVEHREAFF. CDR3 nucleotides: TGCAGCGTTGAGCACAGGGAAGCTTTCTTT.

The chain joins TRBV19 to TRBJ1-2; 7 bases fit TRBD1. Germline assignment: CDR1 LNHDA and CDR2 SQIVND (reference sequence). The V gene end was trimmed by 6 bases and the J gene end by 8 bases; junction bases not matched to a gene: 15. The CDR3 runs 15 residues. The CDR3 region is CASSHINRGRGGYTF. DNA of the CDR3: TGTGCCAGTAGCCATATCAACAGGGGACGAGGGGGCTACACCTTC.

The chain couples TRBV5-1 to TRBJ2-7; D is unclear. The CDR3 covers 13 residues. V shed 0 bases and J shed 1 base, with 5 bases lying between them. From germline, CDR1 is SGHRS and CDR2 YFSETQ. The CDR3 loop reads CASSLDISYEQYV. CDR3 nucleotides: TGCGCCAGCAGCTTGGACATATCCTACGAGCAGTACGTC.

This chain connects TRBV24-1 to TRBJ2-7, with TRBD1 matching 7 bases. Per the germline V gene, CDR1 is KGHDR and CDR2 is SFDVKD. The CDR3 is 18 residues long. The V segment lost 0 bases and the J segment 0 bases; nucleotides outside the gene matches: 10. This CDR3 reads CATSDLRPPGQSSYEQYF. DNA for the CDR3: TGTGCCACCAGTGATTTGAGACCCCCGGGACAGAGCTCCTACGAGCAGTACTTC.

This sequence joins TRBV24-1 and TRBJ1-2; 8 bases map to TRBD1. The V segment lost 8 bases and the J segment 3 bases; nucleotides outside the gene matches: 13. From germline, CDR1 is KGHDR and CDR2 SFDVKD. The CDR3 spans 16 residues. This chain's CDR3 is CATNLTGVGIHYGYTF. The CDR3 region has the DNA TGTGCCACCAATCTGACAGGGGTTGGTATCCACTATGGCTACACCTTC.

The chain joins TRBV7-9 to TRBJ2-5; no firm D call. CDR3 size: 14 residues. CDR1 and CDR2 (germline): SEHNR, FQNEAQ (reference sequence). V shed 2 bases and J shed 1 base, with 8 bases lying between them. The CDR3 spells CASSLPSGQETQYF. The CDR3 bases are TGTGCCAGCAGCTTACCGAGTGGCCAAGAGACCCAGTACTTC. The full variable domain, with the rest looked up from reference TRBV7-9 and TRBJ2-5, is DTGVSQNPRHKITKRGQNVTFRCDPISEHNRLYWYRQTLGQGPEFLTYFQNEAQLEKSRLLSDRFSAERPKGSFSTLEIQRTEQGDSAMYLCASSLPSGQETQYFGPGTRLLVL.

V and J are TRBV25-1 and TRBJ1-3, with 11 bases that match TRBD1. V dropped 4 bases and J dropped 4; count of bases not matched to a gene: 6. This CDR3 comprises 16 residues. From germline, CDR1 is MGHDK and CDR2 SYGVNS. Here the CDR3 reads CASSAPGQGDGNTIYF. Written as DNA, the CDR3 is TGTGCCAGCAGTGCACCGGGACAGGGGGACGGAAACACCATATATTTT.

V and J are TRBV6-5 and TRBJ2-7; TRBD1 might be the D (5 bases). The CDR3 runs to 13 residues. Per the germline V gene, CDR1 is MNHEY and CDR2 is SVGAGI. V was cut by 10 bases and J by 1 base, with 14 bases left in between. This chain's CDR3 is CATRPTDSYEQYV. In DNA, the CDR3 is TGTGCCACCCGCCCGACAGATTCCTACGAGCAGTACGTC.

As DNA, the CDR3 is TGTGCCAGCAGTTACCCAATACTGACAGGGGGGAAATCTCGTGGACAGCCCCAGCATTTT. Protein sequence: CASSYPILTGGKSRGQPQHF. This sequence joins TRBV28 and TRBJ1-5, with 9 bases that match TRBD1. CDR3 size: 20 residues. Trimming cost V 4 bases and J 7 bases; bases outside gene matches: 23. Germline lookup yields CDR1 MDHEN and CDR2 SYDVKM.

The chain carries TRBV25-1 and TRBJ2-7; 9 nucleotides line up with TRBD1. The germline V gene has CDR1 MGHDK and CDR2 SYGVNS. The V and J ends lost 7 bases and 3 bases, in that order; junction bases with no gene match: 10. This CDR3 is built from 15 residues. The CDR3 bases are TGTGCCAGCAACTCCCACCGGACAGGGGACTACGAGCAGTACTTC. Translation gives CASNSHRTGDYEQYF.

The gene calls are TRBV3-1 (or the pseudogene TRBV3-2) and TRBJ1-6; 9 positions agree with TRBD1. Germline CDR1 reads LGHDT; CDR2 reads YNNKEL (reference sequence). The CDR3 has 17 residues. Unmatched junction bases numbered 7, after V lost 0 bases and J lost 7 bases. CDR3 loop: CASSQDLRDRVNSPLHF. The CDR3 DNA is TGTGCCAGCAGCCAAGATCTCAGGGACAGGGTAAATTCACCCCTCCACTTT.